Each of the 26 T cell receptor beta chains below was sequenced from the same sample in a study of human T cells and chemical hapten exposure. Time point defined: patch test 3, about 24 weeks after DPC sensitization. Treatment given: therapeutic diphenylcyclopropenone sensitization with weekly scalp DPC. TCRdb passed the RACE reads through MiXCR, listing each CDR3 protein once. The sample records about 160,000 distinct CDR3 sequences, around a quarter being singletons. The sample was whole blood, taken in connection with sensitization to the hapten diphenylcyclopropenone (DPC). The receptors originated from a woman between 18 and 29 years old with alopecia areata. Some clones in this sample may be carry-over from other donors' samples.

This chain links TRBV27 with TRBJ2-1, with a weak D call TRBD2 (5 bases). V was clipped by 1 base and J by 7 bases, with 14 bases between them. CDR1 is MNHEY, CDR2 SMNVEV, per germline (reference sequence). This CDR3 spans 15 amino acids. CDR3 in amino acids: CASSLYLAVRNEQFF. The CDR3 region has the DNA TGTGCCAGCAGTTTATATCTAGCAGTCAGGAATGAGCAGTTCTTC.

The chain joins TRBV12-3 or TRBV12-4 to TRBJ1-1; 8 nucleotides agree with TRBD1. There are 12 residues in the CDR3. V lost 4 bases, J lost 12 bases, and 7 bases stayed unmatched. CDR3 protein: CASSYGQGQPFF. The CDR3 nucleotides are TGTGCCAGCAGTTATGGACAGGGACAACCTTTCTTT.

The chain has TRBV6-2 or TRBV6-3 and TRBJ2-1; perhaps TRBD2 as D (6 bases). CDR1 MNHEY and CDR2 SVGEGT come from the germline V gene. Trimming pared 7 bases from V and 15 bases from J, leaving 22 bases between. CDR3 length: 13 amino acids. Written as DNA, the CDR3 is TGTGCCAGCAACCGAGGGAGGCTGATAGGGCTGTTCTTC. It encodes CASNRGRLIGLFF.

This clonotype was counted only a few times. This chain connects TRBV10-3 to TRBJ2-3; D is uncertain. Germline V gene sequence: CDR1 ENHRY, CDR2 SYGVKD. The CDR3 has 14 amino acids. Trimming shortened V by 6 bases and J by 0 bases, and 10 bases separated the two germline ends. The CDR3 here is CAIRGFASTDTQYF. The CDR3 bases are TGTGCCATCAGAGGATTTGCTAGCACAGATACGCAGTATTTT.

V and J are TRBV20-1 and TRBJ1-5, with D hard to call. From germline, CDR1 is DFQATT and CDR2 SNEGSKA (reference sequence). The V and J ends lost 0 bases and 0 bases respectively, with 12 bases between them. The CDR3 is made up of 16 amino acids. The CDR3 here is CSARDGPTHSNQPQHF. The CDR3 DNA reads TGCAGTGCTAGAGATGGCCCAACACATAGCAATCAGCCCCAGCATTTT.

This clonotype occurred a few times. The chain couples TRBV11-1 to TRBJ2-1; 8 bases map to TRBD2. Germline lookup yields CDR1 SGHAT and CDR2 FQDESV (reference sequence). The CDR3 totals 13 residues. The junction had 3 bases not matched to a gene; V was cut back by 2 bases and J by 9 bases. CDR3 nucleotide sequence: TGTGCCAGCAGCTTACTGGCGGGAGGTGAGCAGTTCTTC. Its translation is CASSLLAGGEQFF.

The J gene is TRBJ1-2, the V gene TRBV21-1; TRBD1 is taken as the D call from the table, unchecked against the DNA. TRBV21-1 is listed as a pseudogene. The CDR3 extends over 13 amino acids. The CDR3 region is CASSTTGADGYTF. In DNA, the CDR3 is TGTGCCAGCAGCACGACAGGGGCGGATGGCTACACCTTC.

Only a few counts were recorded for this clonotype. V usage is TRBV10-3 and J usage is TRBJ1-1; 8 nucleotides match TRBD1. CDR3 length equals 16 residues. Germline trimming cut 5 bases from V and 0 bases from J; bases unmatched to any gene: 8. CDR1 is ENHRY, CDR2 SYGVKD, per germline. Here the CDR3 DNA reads TGTGCCATCAGTACAGGGGGGGTGACCATGAACACTGAAGCTTTCTTT. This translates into CAISTGGVTMNTEAFF.

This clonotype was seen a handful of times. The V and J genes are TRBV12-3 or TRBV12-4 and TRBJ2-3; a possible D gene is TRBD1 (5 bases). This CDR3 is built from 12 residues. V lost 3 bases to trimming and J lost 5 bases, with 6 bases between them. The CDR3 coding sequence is TGTGCCAGCAGTTTGGGGCGAGATACGCAGTATTTT. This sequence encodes CASSLGRDTQYF.

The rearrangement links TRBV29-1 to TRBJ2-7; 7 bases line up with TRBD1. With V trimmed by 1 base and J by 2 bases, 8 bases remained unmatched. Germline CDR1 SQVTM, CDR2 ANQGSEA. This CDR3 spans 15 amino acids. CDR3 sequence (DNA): TGCAGCGTTGAAGCGGTGACCGGGACAGCCTACGAGCAGTACTTC. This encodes CSVEAVTGTAYEQYF.

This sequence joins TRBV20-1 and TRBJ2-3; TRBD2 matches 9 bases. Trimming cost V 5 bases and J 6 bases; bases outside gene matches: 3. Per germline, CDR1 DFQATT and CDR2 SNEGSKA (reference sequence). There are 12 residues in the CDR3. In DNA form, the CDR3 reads TGCAGTGCTGAGCGGGGGGCCGATACGCAGTATTTT. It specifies CSAERGADTQYF.

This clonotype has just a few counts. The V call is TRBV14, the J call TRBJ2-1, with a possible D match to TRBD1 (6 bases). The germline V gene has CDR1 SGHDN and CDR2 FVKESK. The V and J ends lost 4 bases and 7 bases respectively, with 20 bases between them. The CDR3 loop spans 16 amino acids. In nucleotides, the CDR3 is TGTGCCAGCAGCCGCAAGTCTCGACAGGTGGGAAATGAGCAGTTCTTC. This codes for CASSRKSRQVGNEQFF.

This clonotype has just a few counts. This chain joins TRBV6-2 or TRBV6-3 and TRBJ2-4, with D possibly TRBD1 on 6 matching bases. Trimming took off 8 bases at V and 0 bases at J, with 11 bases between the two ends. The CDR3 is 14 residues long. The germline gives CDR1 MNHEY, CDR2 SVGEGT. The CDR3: CASGGRLAKNIQYF. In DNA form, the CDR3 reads TGTGCCAGCGGGGGCCGACTAGCCAAAAACATTCAGTACTTC.

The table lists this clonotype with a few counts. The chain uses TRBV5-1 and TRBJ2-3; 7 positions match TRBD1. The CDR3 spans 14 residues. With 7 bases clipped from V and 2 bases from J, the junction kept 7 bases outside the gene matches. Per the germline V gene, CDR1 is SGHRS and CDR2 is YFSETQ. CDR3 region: CASGMTGITDTQYF. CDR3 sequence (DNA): TGCGCCAGCGGGATGACAGGGATCACAGATACGCAGTATTTT.

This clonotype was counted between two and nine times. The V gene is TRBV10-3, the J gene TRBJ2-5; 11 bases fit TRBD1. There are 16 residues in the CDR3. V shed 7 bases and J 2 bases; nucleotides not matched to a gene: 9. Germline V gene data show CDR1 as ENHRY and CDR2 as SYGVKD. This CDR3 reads CAIKGGQGALQETQYF. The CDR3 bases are TGTGCCATCAAGGGAGGACAGGGGGCACTTCAAGAGACCCAGTACTTC.

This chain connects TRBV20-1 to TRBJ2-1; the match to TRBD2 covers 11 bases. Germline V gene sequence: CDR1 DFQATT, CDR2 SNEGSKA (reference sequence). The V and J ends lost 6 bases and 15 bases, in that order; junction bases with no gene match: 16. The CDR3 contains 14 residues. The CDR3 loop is CSATPLAGAQTGFF. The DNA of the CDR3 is TGCAGTGCCACCCCACTAGCGGGAGCGCAAACTGGGTTCTTC.

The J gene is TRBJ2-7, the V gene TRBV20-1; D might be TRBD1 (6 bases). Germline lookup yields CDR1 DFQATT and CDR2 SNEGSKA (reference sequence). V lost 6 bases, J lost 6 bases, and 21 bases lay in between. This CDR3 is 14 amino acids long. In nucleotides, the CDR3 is TGCAGTGCCAAAAGAACGACAGGTTTTGGCGAGCAGTACTTC. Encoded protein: CSAKRTTGFGEQYF.

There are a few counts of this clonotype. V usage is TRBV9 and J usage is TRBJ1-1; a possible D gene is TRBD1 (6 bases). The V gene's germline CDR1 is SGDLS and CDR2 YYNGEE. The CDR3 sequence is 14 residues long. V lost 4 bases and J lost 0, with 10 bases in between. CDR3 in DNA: TGTGCCAGCAGCCCCGACAGGATGAACACTGAAGCTTTCTTT. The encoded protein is CASSPDRMNTEAFF.

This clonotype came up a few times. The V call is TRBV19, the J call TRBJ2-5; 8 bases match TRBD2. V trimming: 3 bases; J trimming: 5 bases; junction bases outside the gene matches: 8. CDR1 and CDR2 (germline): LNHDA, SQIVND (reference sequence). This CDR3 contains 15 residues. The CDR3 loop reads CASSIREGRLETQYF. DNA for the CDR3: TGTGCCAGTAGTATCCGGGAGGGCCGGTTGGAGACCCAGTACTTC.

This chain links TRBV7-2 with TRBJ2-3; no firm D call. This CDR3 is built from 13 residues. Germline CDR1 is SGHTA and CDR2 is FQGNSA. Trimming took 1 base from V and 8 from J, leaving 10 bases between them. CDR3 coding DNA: TGTGCCAGCAGCTTAGGGGGTTTTGGTACGCAGTATTTT. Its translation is CASSLGGFGTQYF.

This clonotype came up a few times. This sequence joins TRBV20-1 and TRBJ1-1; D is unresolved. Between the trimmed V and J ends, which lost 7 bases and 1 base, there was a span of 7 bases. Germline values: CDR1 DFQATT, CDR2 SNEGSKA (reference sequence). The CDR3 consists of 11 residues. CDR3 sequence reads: CSVRKNTEAFF. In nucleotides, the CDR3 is TGCAGTGTACGGAAGAACACTGAAGCTTTCTTT.

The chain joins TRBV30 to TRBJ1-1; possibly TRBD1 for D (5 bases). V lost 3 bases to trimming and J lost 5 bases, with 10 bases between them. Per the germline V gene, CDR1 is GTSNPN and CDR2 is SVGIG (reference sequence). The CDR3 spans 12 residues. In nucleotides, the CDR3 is TGTGCCTGGAGGGCAGGGTGGACTGAAGCTTTCTTT. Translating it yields CAWRAGWTEAFF. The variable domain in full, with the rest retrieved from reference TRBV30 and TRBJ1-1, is SQTIHQWPATLVQPVGSPLSLECTVEGTSNPNLYWYRQAAGRGLQLLFYSVGIGQISSEVPQNLSASRPQDRQFILSSKKLLLSDSGFYLCAWRAGWTEAFFGQGTRLTVV.

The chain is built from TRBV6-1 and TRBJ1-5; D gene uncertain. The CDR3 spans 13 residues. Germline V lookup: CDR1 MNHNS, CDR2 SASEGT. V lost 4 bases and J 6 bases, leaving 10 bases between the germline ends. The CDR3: CASSGRVGQPQHF. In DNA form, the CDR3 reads TGTGCCAGCAGTGGTAGAGTGGGTCAGCCCCAGCATTTT.

CDR3 residues: CSATLARGSYEQYF. CDR3 sequence (DNA): TGCAGTGCTACGCTAGCGCGAGGGTCCTACGAGCAGTACTTC. The chain has TRBV20-1 and TRBJ2-7; a weak D match, TRBD2 (6 bases). Trimming left V 4 bases short and J 1 base short, with 14 bases between. CDR3 length: 14 amino acids. CDR1 DFQATT and CDR2 SNEGSKA come from the germline V gene (reference sequence).

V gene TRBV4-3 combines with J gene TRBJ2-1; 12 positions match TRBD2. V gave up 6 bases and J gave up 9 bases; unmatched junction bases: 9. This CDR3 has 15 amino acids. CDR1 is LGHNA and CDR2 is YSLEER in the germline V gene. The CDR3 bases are TGCGCCAGCAGTCGGACTAGCGGGAATCGGGGTGAGCAGTTCTTC. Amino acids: CASSRTSGNRGEQFF.

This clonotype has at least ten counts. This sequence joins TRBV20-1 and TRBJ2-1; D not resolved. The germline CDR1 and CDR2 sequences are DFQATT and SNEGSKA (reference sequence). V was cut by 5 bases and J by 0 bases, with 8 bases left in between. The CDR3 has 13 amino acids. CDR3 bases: TGCAGTGCTTATTACAGCTCCTACAATGAGCAGTTCTTC. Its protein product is CSAYYSSYNEQFF.